This is a list of T cell receptor beta chains from one sample in a study of shared clonotypes between healthy human individuals. Profiled with immunoSEQ multiplex PCR; TCRdb holds only in-frame clones, not every one. The repertoire holds 2 million to 2.5 million clones, with approximately 95% as singletons. Sequenced sample: naive CD4+ T cells from PBMCs. The receptors shown here come from a man aged 18 to 35 in good health. Some clones in this sample may be carry-over from other donors' samples. Both conserved end residues are part of each CDR3. D genes are given only for firm matches. Size values are once, few and many counts, or a class for expanded clones, and some rows have none.

TRBD2,TRBV7-8,once,TRBJ2-3,TGTGCCGCCCGGACTAGTGCAGATACGCAGTATTTT,CAARTSADTQYF
NA,TRBV30,NA,TRBJ2-2,TGTGCCTGGAGTGTACGAAGGGGCATCGGGGAGCTGTTTTTT,CAWSVRRGIGELFF
TRBD1,TRBV5-1,NA,TRBJ2-3,TGCGCCAGCAGCTTACAGGGGCCGGGGACAGATACGCAGTATTTT,CASSLQGPGTDTQYF
NA,TRBV19,NA,TRBJ1-3,TGTGCCAGTAGTATGAGACCTGGAAACACCATATATTTT,CASSMRPGNTIYF
TRBD1,TRBV18,NA,TRBJ2-5,TGTGCCAGCTCACCCGACAGGGGGGCGACCCAGTACTTC,CASSPDRGATQYF
NA,TRBV7-9,NA,TRBJ2-2,TGTGCCGTTGTACCAGGGGCGGGCGCGAACACCGGGGAGCTGTTTTTT,CAVVPGAGANTGELFF
TRBD2,TRBV11-2,NA,TRBJ2-5,TGTGCCAGCAGCTTGCGTCTAGCGGGAGCGGGGGAGACCCAGTACTTC,CASSLRLAGAGETQYF
NA,TRBV7-2,NA,TRBJ1-1,TGTGCCAGCAGCTTAGAGTTGGGGGCTCAGGTTGAAGCTTTCTTT,CASSLELGAQVEAFF
NA,TRBV28,NA,TRBJ1-1,TGTGCCAGCTTACGAGGGGGCACTGAAGCTTTCTTT,CASLRGGTEAFF
TRBD1,TRBV7-2,NA,TRBJ2-6,TGTGCCAGCAGCTTTCGGGACAGGGGGCCTTCTGGGGCCAACGTCCTGACTTTC,CASSFRDRGPSGANVLTF
TRBD2,TRBV5-1,NA,TRBJ2-7,TGCGCCAGCAGCCGCGGGACTAGCGGGGACTACGAGCAGTACTTC,CASSRGTSGDYEQYF
NA,TRBV9,NA,TRBJ2-7,TGTGCCAGCAGCGTAGAGACTAGCTCCTACGAGCAGTACTTC,CASSVETSSYEQYF
TRBD1,TRBV18,once,TRBJ2-7,TGTGCCAGCTCACCGACATCCGGGACAGGTCCACTCGAGCAGTACTTC,CASSPTSGTGPLEQYF
NA,TRBV12-5,NA,TRBJ2-6,TGTGCTAGTGGTCCCCCGGGGGCCAACGTCCTGACTTTC,CASGPPGANVLTF
NA,TRBV5-1,NA,TRBJ1-1,TGCGCCAGCAGCTTGCGTCCTTCGAACACTGAAGCTTTCTTT,CASSLRPSNTEAFF
NA,TRBV18,NA,TRBJ2-7,TGTGCCAGCTCACCTACTACGGGGTCCCCGGGAATTTACGAGCAGTACTTC,CASSPTTGSPGIYEQYF
TRBD1,TRBV27,NA,TRBJ2-7,TGTGCCAGCAGGGAAACACAGGGGTCCTACGAGCAGTACTTC,CASRETQGSYEQYF
TRBD2,TRBV5-1,NA,TRBJ2-7,TGCGCCAGCCACTACTTAGCGGGAGGCCATGTCAGATTGGACTACGAGCAGTACTTC,CASHYLAGGHVRLDYEQYF
NA,TRBV5-6,NA,TRBJ1-4,TGTGCCAGCAGCTTGCGCTCGGGAGAAAAACTGTTTTTT,CASSLRSGEKLFF
NA,TRBV29-1,NA,TRBJ1-4,TGCAGCGTTGAAAGTAATGAAAAACTGTTTTTT,CSVESNEKLFF
TRBD1,TRBV7-3,NA,TRBJ2-1,TGTGCCAGCAGCTTAATTAGGACAGGGGGGCCTGATGAGCAGTTCTTC,CASSLIRTGGPDEQFF
NA,TRBV28,NA,TRBJ1-1,TGTGCCAGCAGTTTATGGGGACCCGGCGCTGAAGCTTTCTTT,CASSLWGPGAEAFF
NA,TRBV5-4,NA,TRBJ1-4,TGTGCCAGCAGCGTGGGAGGGGGAAGACGTCGAGAAAAACTGTTTTTT,CASSVGGGRRREKLFF
TRBD1,TRBV5-4,NA,TRBJ2-4,TGTGCCAGCAGCTTGCGCCAGGGGGACAAAAACATTCAGTACTTC,CASSLRQGDKNIQYF
TRBD2,TRBV30,NA,TRBJ2-5,TGTGCCTGGAGGGTAGCGGGAGGGCGAGAGACCCAGTACTTC,CAWRVAGGRETQYF
TRBD2,TRBV28,NA,TRBJ2-1,TGTGCCACCCGGAGGATAAGCGGGAGCTTTGGGGGCAATGAGCAGTTCTTC,CATRRISGSFGGNEQFF
NA,TRBV10-3,NA,TRBJ2-2,TGTGCCATCAGAGACTCGCGGGCCTGGTTGGGGTTAACCGGGGAGCTGTTTTTT,CAIRDSRAWLGLTGELFF
TRBD1,TRBV18,NA,TRBJ1-2,TGTGCCAGCTCCCTAGGACAGGACTATGGCTACACCTTC,CASSLGQDYGYTF